This entry features one T cell receptor (beta chain) sequence. Its binding antigen is unknown. No per-base quality is available; no much larger clone lies one base away. Sample time point, as interpreted from the label and publication: baseline before first vaccination. Samples from vaccinated people were obtained from the UK trials COV001 and COV002, which included a single-blind randomized controlled phase 2/3 trial of AZD1222 (ChAdOx1 nCoV-19) in healthy adults. For TCRbeta chain sequencing, PBMC samples from trial participants were taken at day 0 and at day 28 after the second dose. The sample comes from a study of T cell responses to AZD1222 COVID-19 vaccine (dated by TCRdb to about 2021). With respect to the entire study: Because spike-specific TCR depth and breadth did not differ between the two schedules, AZD1222 recipients who got a second dose at roughly 4 weeks were pooled with those who got a second dose at roughly 12 weeks. A total of around 240 trial participants underwent TCR sequencing, of whom about 200 had received two doses of AZD1222 and about 25 had received two doses of the MenACWY control vaccine. Enrollment into the trials was organized by age into subgroups of 18-55, 56-69 and 70-plus years, and those subgroups contained approximately 150, 30 and 60 TCR-sequenced participants, respectively.

From the cysteine up to the phenylalanine, the CDR3 has a length of 13 residues. CDR3 DNA is the only sequence kept; it has 39 bases, read in frame from the first base. V has 9 bases trimmed and J has 6 bases trimmed; junction bases matching no gene number 10. CDR1 and CDR2 are drawn from the germline V gene: MNHEY, SVGAGI. The CDR3 regions of human TCRbeta chains were analyzed by immunosequencing. For the original study's pipeline: TCRs in the repertoires were matched against a reference library of SARS-CoV-2-specific TCRs that had been generated with the MIRA antigen-specificity platform. Breadth was defined as the fraction of unique TCRs that were SARS-CoV-2-associated. Depth was defined as the fraction of total T cells that were SARS-CoV-2-associated. Each spike-specific TCR was assigned to its reactive spike region and to a CD4 or CD8 class using the MIRA data. Log10-transformed breadth and depth values were compared by one-way ANOVA with Sidak's multiple comparisons tests. Drawn from immuneACCESS, this table holds only the in-frame rearrangements with V and J called that TCRdb kept. Clones are partly lost; checked studies trace under half to an unresolved V gene and leave the rest unexplained. The V and J calls and clone size come from that table; D and trimming were worked out from the DNA. This sample holds about 99,000 clones; about 92% were observed only once. The ten largest make up under 5.5% of the sample.

Study-wide conclusions, independent of this receptor: Because no day 14 peak-response samples were available, repertoires were characterized only after the peak T cell response. Epitopes outside the regions mutated in the B.1.351 and B.1.1.7 variants were reportedly recognized by nearly half of the unique spike-specific TCRs. The 56-69-year group was small, and its depth increase did not reach significance, likely because of low power. Participants were mostly white British, with more females than males. The authors suggested clonal diversity may have been underestimated. The vaccine-associated CD4 TCRs covered the entire spike protein, and the dominant responses fell in regions 160-218 and 743-854. Conclusions about previously exposed vaccinees were limited because only six AZD1222 recipients were SARS-CoV-2 seropositive at baseline. After two AZD1222 doses, spike-specific TCR breadth and depth were significantly higher than at day 0 and than in MenACWY recipients.

This chain is built from TRBV6-5 and TRBJ1-2; TRBD1 matches 7 bases in the middle. This TCR was sampled from an adult in good health. The sample here was peripheral blood, taken on day 0 of AZD1222 vaccination. The nucleotides are TGTGCCAGTAGCCGAGACAGGGTCAATGGCTACACCTTC. It is translated as CASSRDRVNGYTF.